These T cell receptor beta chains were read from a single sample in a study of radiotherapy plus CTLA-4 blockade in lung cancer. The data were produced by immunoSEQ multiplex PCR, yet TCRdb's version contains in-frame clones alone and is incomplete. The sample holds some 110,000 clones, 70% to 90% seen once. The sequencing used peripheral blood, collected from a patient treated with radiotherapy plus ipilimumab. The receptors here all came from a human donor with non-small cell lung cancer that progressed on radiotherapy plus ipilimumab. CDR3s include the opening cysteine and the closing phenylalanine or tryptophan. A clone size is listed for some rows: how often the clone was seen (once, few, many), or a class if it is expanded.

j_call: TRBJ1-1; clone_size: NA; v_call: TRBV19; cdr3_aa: CASSFLPPRDTEAFF
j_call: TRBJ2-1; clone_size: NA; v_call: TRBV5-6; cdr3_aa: CASRWGGYEQFF
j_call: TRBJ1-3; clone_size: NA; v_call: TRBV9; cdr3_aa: CASSQTFSSGNTIYF
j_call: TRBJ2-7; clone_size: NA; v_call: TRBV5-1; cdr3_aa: CASSPGLPPYEQYF
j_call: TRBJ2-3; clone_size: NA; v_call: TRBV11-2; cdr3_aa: CASSLKALAGVTTDTQYF
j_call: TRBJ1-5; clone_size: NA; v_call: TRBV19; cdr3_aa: CASSRGTGLSNQPQHF
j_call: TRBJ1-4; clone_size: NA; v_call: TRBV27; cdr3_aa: CASSLSWGFNEKLFF
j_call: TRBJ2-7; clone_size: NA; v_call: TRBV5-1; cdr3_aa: CASSLAVNLRSSYEQYF
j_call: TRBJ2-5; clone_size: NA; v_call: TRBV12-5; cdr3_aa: CASGLGNSGGETQYF
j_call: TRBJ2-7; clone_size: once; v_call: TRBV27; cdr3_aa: CASSPVGGGSYEQYF
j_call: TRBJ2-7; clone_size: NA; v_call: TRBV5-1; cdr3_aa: CASSLEAGGSYEQYF
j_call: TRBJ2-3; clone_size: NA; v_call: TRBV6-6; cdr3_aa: CASSSAQSTDTQYF
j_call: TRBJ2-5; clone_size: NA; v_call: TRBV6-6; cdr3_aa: CASRRAAQETQYF
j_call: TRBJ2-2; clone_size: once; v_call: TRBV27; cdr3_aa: CASSLYSRGLTGELFF
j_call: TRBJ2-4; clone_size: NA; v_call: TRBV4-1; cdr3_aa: CASSRTSGVFKNIQYF
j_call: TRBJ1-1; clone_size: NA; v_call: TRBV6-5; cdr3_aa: CASSYSGTRREAFF
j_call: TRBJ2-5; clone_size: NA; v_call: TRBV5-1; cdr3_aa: CASSEQGAKEETQYF
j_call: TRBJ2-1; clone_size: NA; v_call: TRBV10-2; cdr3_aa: CASSLGAGPPNEQFF
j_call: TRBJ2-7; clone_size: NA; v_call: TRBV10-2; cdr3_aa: CASMSASGNEQYF
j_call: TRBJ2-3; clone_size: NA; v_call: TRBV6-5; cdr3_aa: CASRTSGTDTQYF
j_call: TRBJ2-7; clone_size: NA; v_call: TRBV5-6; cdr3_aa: CASSLDSSRQYF
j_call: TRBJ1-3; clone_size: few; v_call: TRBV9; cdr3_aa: CASSVGIGNTIYF
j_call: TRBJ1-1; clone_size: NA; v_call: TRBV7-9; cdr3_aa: CASSLAQGIAEAFF
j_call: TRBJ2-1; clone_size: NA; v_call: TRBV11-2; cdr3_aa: CASSPIPSGKGEQFF
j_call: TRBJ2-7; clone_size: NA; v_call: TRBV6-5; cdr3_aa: CVDRGLYEQYF
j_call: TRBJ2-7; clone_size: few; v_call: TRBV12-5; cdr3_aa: CASGLNGWEQYF
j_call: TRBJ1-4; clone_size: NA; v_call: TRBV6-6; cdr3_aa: CASRRDNEKLFF
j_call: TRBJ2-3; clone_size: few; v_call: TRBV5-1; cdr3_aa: CASSLAWEDTQYF
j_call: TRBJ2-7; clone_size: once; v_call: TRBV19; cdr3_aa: CASSFGGTYEQYF
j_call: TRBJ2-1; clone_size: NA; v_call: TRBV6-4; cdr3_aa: CASSQDRGSYNEQFF
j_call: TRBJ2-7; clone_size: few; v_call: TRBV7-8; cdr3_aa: CARFSGVRYEQYF
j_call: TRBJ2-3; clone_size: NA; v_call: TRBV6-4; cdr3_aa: CASSLAGYTDTQYF
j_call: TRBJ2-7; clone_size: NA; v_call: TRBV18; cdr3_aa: CASSPPGTPYEQYF
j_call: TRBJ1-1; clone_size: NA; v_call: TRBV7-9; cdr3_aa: CASSLEQPNTEAFF
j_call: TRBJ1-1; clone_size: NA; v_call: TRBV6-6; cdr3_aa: CASSYSDRVEAFF
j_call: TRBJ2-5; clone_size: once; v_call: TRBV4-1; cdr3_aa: CASSQVTHSVQETQYF
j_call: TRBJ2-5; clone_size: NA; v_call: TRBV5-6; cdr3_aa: CASSLGGLSTETQYF
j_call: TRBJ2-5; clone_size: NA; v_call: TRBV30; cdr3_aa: CAWSQQGRRETQYF
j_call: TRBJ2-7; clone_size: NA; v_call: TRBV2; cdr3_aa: CASRPGQGSYEQYF
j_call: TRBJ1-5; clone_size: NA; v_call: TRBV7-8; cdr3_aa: CASSLDPGQPQHF